This passage covers 22 T cell receptor beta chains from one sample sequenced in a study of identical twins. MiXCR, run by TCRdb on the 5' RACE reads, gives a single entry per CDR3 protein. The repertoire holds approximately 690,000 distinct CDR3 sequences, with roughly 6.2% as singletons. Sequenced sample: naive T cells sorted from blood. The receptors originated from a man younger than 30 in good health.

CDR3 sequence reads: CSAGRGRISNQPQHF. CDR3 sequence (DNA): TGCAGTGCGGGCAGAGGCCGAATTAGCAATCAGCCCCAGCATTTT. The chain is built from TRBV20-1 and TRBJ1-5; the D is unclear. From germline, CDR1 is DFQATT and CDR2 SNEGSKA (reference sequence). This CDR3 is 15 amino acids long. V lost 6 bases to trimming and J lost 0 bases, with 15 bases between them.

The chain has TRBV6-2 or TRBV6-3 and TRBJ2-2, with TRBD1 matching 8 bases. Germline CDR1 MNHEY, CDR2 SVGEGT. The CDR3 is 15 amino acids. V trimming: 5 bases; J trimming: 4 bases; junction bases outside the gene matches: 6. The CDR3 DNA follows: TGTGCCAGCAGTCCGGACAGGGTACTCACCGGGGAGCTGTTTTTT. The encoded protein is CASSPDRVLTGELFF.

This clonotype was counted many times. The chain employs TRBV7-8 and TRBJ1-1, with 7 bases fitting TRBD1. CDR1 is SGHVS, CDR2 FQNEAQ, per germline. There are 14 residues in the CDR3. J was trimmed by 6 bases and V by 4 bases; bases with no gene match: 8. CDR3 bases: TGTGCCAGCAGCTCCTGGGGACAGCTCGCTGAAGCTTTCTTT. Its translation is CASSSWGQLAEAFF.

This clonotype was counted ten times or more. The CDR3 loop is CASSIDFRWGSHEQYV. CDR3 bases: TGTGCCAGTAGTATAGATTTCCGTTGGGGGTCCCACGAGCAGTACGTC. The chain combines TRBV19 with TRBJ2-7; D might be TRBD1 or TRBD2, each matching 5 bases. Germline loops: CDR1 LNHDA, CDR2 SQIVND (reference sequence). The CDR3 has 16 amino acids. Trimming removed 0 bases from V and 5 bases from J, with 17 bases in between.

The gene calls are TRBV25-1 and TRBJ2-1; D call uncertain. The CDR3 is made up of 16 amino acids. Trimming cost V 4 bases and J 4 bases, with 17 bases left between them. Germline lookup yields CDR1 MGHDK and CDR2 SYGVNS. CDR3: CASSAGEGAPYNEQFF. The DNA of the CDR3 is TGTGCCAGCAGTGCAGGAGAAGGAGCCCCTTACAATGAGCAGTTCTTC.

A few counts support this clonotype. The gene calls are TRBV29-1 and TRBJ2-1, with TRBD2 identical over 8 bases. This CDR3 comprises 14 residues. Per germline, CDR1 SQVTM and CDR2 ANQGSEA. The V segment lost 7 bases and the J segment 7 bases; nucleotides outside the gene matches: 12. CDR3 DNA: TGCAGCGCGCGGAGGACTAGCCGTGATAATGAGCAGTTCTTC. Translated: CSARRTSRDNEQFF.

The CDR3 spells CASSLGGTTKNIQYF. In nucleotides, the CDR3 is TGCGCCAGCAGCTTGGGTGGGACCACTAAAAACATTCAGTACTTC. The V call is TRBV5-1, the J call TRBJ2-4, with D perhaps given as TRBD1 or TRBD2 (5 bases each). V shed 0 bases and J shed 4 bases, with 11 bases lying between them. The CDR3 length is 15 residues. CDR1 is SGHRS and CDR2 is YFSETQ in the germline V gene. Full variable domain (missing parts from reference TRBV5-1 and TRBJ2-4): KAGVTQTPRYLIKTRGQQVTLSCSPISGHRSVSWYQQTPGQGLQFLFEYFSETQRNKGNFPGRFSGRQFSNSRSEMNVSTLELGDSALYLCASSLGGTTKNIQYFGAGTRLSVL.

V is TRBV5-1 and J is TRBJ1-2; D is uncertain. The V gene lost 4 bases and the J gene lost 1 base, with 11 bases spanning the gap. Looked up from germline, CDR1 is SGHRS and CDR2 is YFSETQ. The CDR3 extends over 14 amino acids. The CDR3 spells CASSKDGINYGYTF. The CDR3 DNA follows: TGCGCCAGCAGCAAGGACGGAATTAACTATGGCTACACCTTC.

This clonotype appeared many times. The rearrangement links TRBV28 to TRBJ2-4; 10 nucleotides match TRBD1. Germline V gives CDR1 MDHEN, CDR2 SYDVKM. V was pared by 6 bases and J by 7 bases, with 9 bases of the junction left unmatched. This CDR3 is 15 amino acids long. CDR3 loop: CASRRQGARGNIQYF. CDR3 DNA: TGTGCCAGCAGACGACAGGGGGCGAGGGGGAACATTCAGTACTTC. Based on the CDR3 plus reference TRBV28 and TRBJ2-4, the full variable domain is DVKVTQSSRYLVKRTGEKVFLECVQDMDHENMFWYRQDPGLGLRLIYFSYDVKMKEKGDIPEGYSVSREKKERFSLILESASTNQTSMYLCASRRQGARGNIQYFGAGTRLSVL.

This clonotype was picked up many times. CDR3 region: CASSVIRGVETQYF. The CDR3 DNA reads TGTGCCAGCAGTGTCATCAGGGGGGTGGAGACCCAGTACTTC. The V call is TRBV12-3 or TRBV12-4, the J call TRBJ2-5; D might be TRBD1 (7 bases). V shed 5 bases and J shed 5 bases, with 15 bases lying between them. This CDR3 has 14 residues.

This clonotype was observed a few times. V gene TRBV7-9 combines with J gene TRBJ1-2; D remains ambiguous. CDR3 size: 11 residues. Trimming left V 2 bases short and J 7 bases short, with 5 bases between. The germline gives CDR1 SEHNR, CDR2 FQNEAQ (reference sequence). The CDR3 spells CASSLQPGYTF. The CDR3 DNA reads TGTGCCAGCAGCTTACAACCTGGCTACACCTTC.

This clonotype has more than one count but fewer than ten. This chain joins TRBV24-1 and TRBJ2-5, with 11 bases lining up with TRBD2. Losses at the gene ends were 4 bases for V and 1 base for J; bases not matched to a gene: 4. Germline V lookup: CDR1 KGHDR, CDR2 SFDVKD. The length of the CDR3 is 16 residues. CDR3 amino acids: CATSDYTSGGQETQYF. For the CDR3, the DNA is TGTGCCACCAGTGACTACACTAGCGGGGGCCAAGAGACCCAGTACTTC.

A few counts support this clonotype. The chain couples TRBV6-1 to TRBJ2-2; no clear D. CDR1 is MNHNS, CDR2 SASEGT, per germline. V gave up 7 bases and J gave up 2 bases, with 14 bases separating them. There are 15 residues in the CDR3. CDR3 DNA sequence: TGTGCCAGCAACCTGGACGGAGTTAACACCGGGGAGCTGTTTTTT. Its protein is CASNLDGVNTGELFF.

This clonotype was detected only a few times. The J gene is TRBJ1-6, the V gene TRBV12-3 or TRBV12-4; weak D call: TRBD1 (6 bases). Trimming removed 6 bases from V and 7 bases from J, with 13 bases in between. The CDR3 contains 14 residues. CDR3 DNA sequence: TGTGCCAGCAGCCAGGCAGGGGAAAATTCACCCCTCCACTTT. Translation gives CASSQAGENSPLHF.

This clonotype was counted only a few times. The chain links TRBV11-1 to TRBJ2-6; D is undetermined. This CDR3 has 19 residues. From germline, CDR1 is SGHAT and CDR2 FQDESV (reference sequence). V was shortened by 0 bases and J by 2 bases, with 17 bases between the two germline ends. The CDR3 DNA sequence: TGTGCCAGCAGCTTAGCTGTCGGATCGTCGGTGGCTGGGGCCAACGTCCTGACTTTC. It codes for CASSLAVGSSVAGANVLTF.

The chain has TRBV7-9 and TRBJ2-7; TRBD1 matches 8 bases. There are 14 residues in the CDR3. CDR1 and CDR2 from the germline V gene are SEHNR and FQNEAQ (reference sequence). The trim removed 5 bases at V and 5 bases at J, leaving 8 bases unmatched. DNA of the CDR3: TGTGCCAGCAGCACAGGACAGGGCGGCCACGAGCAGTACTTC. The encoded protein is CASSTGQGGHEQYF.

The CDR3 DNA follows: TGTGCCAGCGTGGGACAGGGTTTTTCCTACGAGCAGTACGTC. Residues: CASVGQGFSYEQYV. The rearrangement joins TRBV6-1 to TRBJ2-7; 9 bases match TRBD1. This CDR3 has 14 residues. V lost 8 bases to trimming and J lost 1 base; unmatched junction nucleotides: 6. Germline values: CDR1 MNHNS, CDR2 SASEGT.

This clonotype was counted a few times. CDR3 DNA sequence: TGCAGCGTCAAAGGAAAGCTAGCCAAAAACATTCAGTACTTC. Protein sequence: CSVKGKLAKNIQYF. The rearrangement links TRBV29-1 to TRBJ2-4; unclear D gene. Per the germline V gene, CDR1 is SQVTM and CDR2 is ANQGSEA. The CDR3 loop spans 14 amino acids. Trimming pared 6 bases from V and 0 bases from J, leaving 12 bases between.

This clonotype was recorded many times. The V gene is TRBV7-2, the J gene TRBJ2-2; perhaps D is TRBD1 or TRBD2 (5 bases each). CDR3 length equals 15 residues. Per germline, CDR1 SGHTA and CDR2 FQGNSA. V lost 2 bases, J lost 9 bases, and 16 bases lay in between. CDR3 nucleotides: TGTGCCAGCAGCTTAATCGTCATCCGGGACCGGGAGCTGTTTTTT. Its translation: CASSLIVIRDRELFF.

The J gene is TRBJ2-7, the V gene TRBV23-1; D gene uncertain. TRBV23-1 is placed among ORFs of uncertain function. The V and J ends lost 1 base and 2 bases respectively, with 15 bases between them. The CDR3 extends over 16 amino acids. The CDR3 loop reads CASSQFVPLRPYEQYF. Written as DNA, the CDR3 is TGCGCCAGCAGTCAATTCGTCCCTCTACGTCCCTACGAGCAGTACTTC.

This clonotype has just a few counts. V and J are TRBV7-2 and TRBJ1-6, with a weak D call TRBD1 (6 bases). The CDR3 spans 15 residues. Trimming cost V 5 bases and J 7 bases, with 15 bases left between them. Germline V lookup: CDR1 SGHTA, CDR2 FQGNSA. Here the CDR3 reads CASSRGTRKNSPLHF. The CDR3 coding sequence is TGTGCCAGCAGCCGAGGGACACGAAAAAATTCACCCCTCCACTTT.

The CDR3 bases are TGTGCCAGTAGTATGGGGGGACCCGGGGAGCTGTTTTTT. Its protein is CASSMGGPGELFF. The chain links TRBV19 to TRBJ2-2; possibly TRBD2 for D (6 bases). Germline V gene data show CDR1 as LNHDA and CDR2 as SQIVND (reference sequence). Trimming cost V 3 bases and J 6 bases, with 8 bases left between them. The CDR3 runs to 13 residues.